These T cell receptor beta chains were read from a single sample in a study of blood T cell repertoires in COVID-19. Clones were sequenced by immunoSEQ multiplex PCR, and TCRdb holds only the in-frame ones, with some missing. This sample has around 500,000 clones, with 70% to 90% found just once. Sequences were obtained from peripheral blood. The receptors shown here come from a human donor in a cohort sampled during active COVID-19. The CDR3 runs from the conserved cysteine through the conserved F or W. D genes are given only for firm matches. Clone size appears in some rows only: once, few, many, or a class for an expanded clone.

v_gene,d_gene,j_gene,abundance,CDR3aa,CDR3nt
TRBV28,TRBD1,TRBJ2-7,NA,CASSPPGQLSWKQYF,TGTGCCAGCAGTCCTCCGGGACAGCTCTCCTGGAAGCAGTACTTC
TRBV30,TRBD1,TRBJ1-6,NA,CAWRDRADSPLHF,TGTGCCTGGAGGGACAGGGCTGATTCACCCCTCCACTTT
TRBV19,TRBD1,TRBJ1-1,few,CASSIVWRGRRTEAFF,TGTGCCAGTAGTATAGTATGGAGGGGGCGCAGGACTGAAGCTTTCTTT
TRBV4-1,NA,TRBJ1-3,NA,CASSQGQVSGNTIYF,TGCGCCAGCAGCCAAGGACAAGTCTCTGGAAACACCATATATTTT
TRBV6-6,TRBD1,TRBJ1-1,NA,CASTHQGVPNTEAFF,TGTGCCAGCACCCATCAGGGGGTTCCAAACACTGAAGCTTTCTTT
TRBV29-1,NA,TRBJ2-1,NA,CSVATANTYNEQFF,TGCAGCGTTGCGACAGCAAATACCTACAATGAGCAGTTCTTC
TRBV5-1,TRBD2,TRBJ2-3,NA,CASSLWAGDGTDTQYF,TGCGCCAGCAGCTTATGGGCGGGAGACGGGACAGATACGCAGTATTTT
TRBV7-8,TRBD2,TRBJ2-1,NA,CASSRTSGTSNEQFF,TGTGCCAGCAGTAGGACTAGCGGGACTAGCAATGAGCAGTTCTTC
TRBV13,TRBD2,TRBJ2-7,NA,CASSSGGGNLAGDSYEQYF,TGTGCCAGCAGCTCCGGAGGGGGGAACCTAGCGGGAGATAGTTACGAGCAGTACTTC
TRBV3-1/TRBV3-2,TRBD1,TRBJ1-2,few,CASSHPSDRGRVYGYTF,TGTGCCAGCAGCCACCCCAGTGATAGGGGGCGCGTCTATGGCTACACCTTC
TRBV28,TRBD1,TRBJ2-2,once,CASSLVQGASGELFF,TGTGCCAGCAGTTTGGTGCAGGGGGCCAGCGGGGAGCTGTTTTTT
TRBV12-3/TRBV12-4,NA,TRBJ2-3,NA,CASSSTDTQYF,TGTGCCAGCAGTTCTACAGATACGCAGTATTTT
TRBV30,TRBD1,TRBJ1-2,NA,CAWSPRTGEGYTF,TGTGCCTGGAGTCCTCGGACAGGGGAAGGCTACACCTTC
TRBV27,TRBD2,TRBJ2-7,once,CASSLISGVEQYF,TGTGCCAGCAGTTTAATTAGCGGGGTCGAGCAGTACTTC
TRBV16,TRBD1,TRBJ2-7,NA,CASSQSTGGAGEQYF,TGTGCCAGCAGCCAATCAACAGGGGGTGCAGGCGAGCAGTACTTC
TRBV2,NA,TRBJ2-7,NA,CASRARVGRTYEQYF,TGTGCCAGCAGGGCCAGGGTCGGTAGGACCTACGAGCAGTACTTC
TRBV20-1,NA,TRBJ1-1,NA,CSAPLNTEAFF,TGCAGTGCCCCGTTGAACACTGAAGCTTTCTTT
TRBV4-1,NA,TRBJ1-1,few,CASSQVSAPNTEAFF,TGCGCCAGCAGCCAAGTATCTGCGCCGAACACTGAAGCTTTCTTT
TRBV5-1,TRBD2,TRBJ2-5,NA,CASSLRLAGEETQYF,TGCGCCAGCAGCTTACGACTAGCGGGAGAAGAGACCCAGTACTTC
TRBV19,TRBD1,TRBJ2-1,NA,CASSPDRGPSREQFF,TGTGCCAGTAGCCCGGACAGGGGACCTTCTAGGGAGCAGTTCTTC
TRBV6-5,NA,TRBJ1-5,NA,CASRTQAASNQPQHF,TGTGCCAGCAGAACCCAGGCCGCCTCGAATCAGCCCCAGCATTTT
TRBV11-2,TRBD1,TRBJ2-7,NA,CASRRTGQRAEQYF,TGTGCCAGCAGAAGGACAGGGCAGCGGGCCGAGCAGTACTTC
TRBV6-1,TRBD1,TRBJ1-2,NA,CASSEAQGSNYGYTF,TGTGCCAGCAGTGAGGCACAGGGGTCTAACTATGGCTACACCTTC
TRBV28,NA,TRBJ1-2,NA,CASSPPAVAVYGYTF,TGTGCCAGCAGCCCACCAGCCGTTGCGGTCTATGGCTACACCTTC
TRBV2,NA,TRBJ2-3,NA,CASSHRVTSTDTQYF,TGTGCCAGCAGTCATCGAGTTACTAGCACAGATACGCAGTATTTT
TRBV11-2,NA,TRBJ1-4,NA,CASSLGRGGYEKLFF,TGTGCCAGCAGCTTAGGTCGGGGGGGCTATGAAAAACTGTTTTTT
TRBV30,NA,TRBJ2-1,NA,CAWSVGIERGEQFF,TGTGCCTGGAGTGTAGGAATAGAAAGGGGTGAGCAGTTCTTC
TRBV5-1,NA,TRBJ2-3,NA,CASSWGPGTSTDTQYF,TGCGCCAGCAGCTGGGGCCCCGGGACTAGCACAGATACGCAGTATTTT
TRBV9,NA,TRBJ2-3,NA,CATTRETDTQYF,TGTGCCACAACGCGGGAAACAGATACGCAGTATTTT
TRBV5-1,NA,TRBJ2-3,NA,CASSLEGDGTDTQYF,TGCGCCAGCAGCTTGGAGGGGGATGGCACAGATACGCAGTATTTT
TRBV30,NA,TRBJ2-2,NA,CAWSVDGHGSGELFF,TGTGCCTGGAGTGTAGATGGGCACGGTTCCGGGGAGCTGTTTTTT
TRBV12-5,NA,TRBJ1-2,NA,CASGADIAYGYTF,TGTGCTAGTGGTGCGGACATCGCCTATGGCTACACCTTC
TRBV9,TRBD2,TRBJ2-7,NA,CASSPPGLAGAKVEQYF,TGTGCCAGCAGCCCTCCGGGACTAGCGGGAGCCAAGGTCGAGCAGTACTTC
TRBV6-5,NA,TRBJ2-5,NA,CASTQPGLTWGQYF,TGTGCCAGCACCCAACCGGGACTGACTTGGGGCCAGTACTTC